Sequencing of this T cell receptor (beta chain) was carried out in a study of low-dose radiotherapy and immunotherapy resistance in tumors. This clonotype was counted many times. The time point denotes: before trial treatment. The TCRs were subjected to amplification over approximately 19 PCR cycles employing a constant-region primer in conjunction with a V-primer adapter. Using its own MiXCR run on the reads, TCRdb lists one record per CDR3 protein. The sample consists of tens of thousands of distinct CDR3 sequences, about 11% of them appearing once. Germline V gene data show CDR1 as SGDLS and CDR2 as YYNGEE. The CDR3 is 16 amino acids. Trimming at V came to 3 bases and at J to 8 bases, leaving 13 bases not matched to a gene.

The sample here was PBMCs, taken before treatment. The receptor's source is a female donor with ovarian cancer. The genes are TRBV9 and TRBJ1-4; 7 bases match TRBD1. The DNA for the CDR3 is TGTGCCAGCAGCGAGGGACAGTTGGGAGTGAGCGAAAAACTGTTTTTT. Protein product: CASSEGQLGVSEKLFF. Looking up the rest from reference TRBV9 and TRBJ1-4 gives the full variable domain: DSGVTQTPKHLITATGQRVTLRCSPRSGDLSVYWYQQSLDQGLQFLIQYYNGEERAKGNILERFSAQQFPDLHSELNLSSLELGDSALYFCASSEGQLGVSEKLFFGSGTQLSVL.